This TCR beta chain was recovered during a study of T cell responses to AZD1222 COVID-19 vaccine. TCRdb's table, derived via immunoSEQ multiplex PCR, lists solely in-frame clones and lacks some. The sample has around 130,000 clones; 85% to 95% are singletons. V lost 0 bases and J lost 4, with 7 bases in between. From germline, CDR1 is SGHNT and CDR2 YYREEE (reference sequence). This CDR3 spans 13 amino acids. The chain recombines TRBV5-4 with TRBJ1-1; tentative D call: TRBD1 (5 bases). Sequencing was performed on peripheral blood, taken on day 0 of AZD1222 vaccination. This TCR came from an adult in good health. CDR3 sequence reads: CASSLVDTTEAFF. In DNA form, the CDR3 reads TGTGCCAGCAGCTTGGTGGACACCACTGAAGCTTTCTTT.